These 5 T cell receptor beta chains share one sample of origin, sequenced in a study of cytomegalovirus exposure and HLA in healthy donors. Primers for the PCR totalled 60 Vbeta and 13 Jbeta. Assay: immunoSEQ multiplex PCR; the TCRdb copy retains only in-frame clones and omits some. This sample yields around 130,000 clones, of which around 84% are seen a single time; roughly 2.5% belongs to the top ten. The sample taken for sequencing was PBMCs. The receptors derive from a man between 45 and 60 years old in good health and CMV-seronegative.

The chain recombines TRBV4-3 with TRBJ2-7; unclear D gene. This CDR3 has 14 amino acids. V lost 0 bases and J lost 1, with 7 bases in between. The germline V gene has CDR1 LGHNA and CDR2 YSLEER. In DNA, the CDR3 is TGCGCCAGCAGCCAAGAGAGAGGATCCTACGAGCAGTACTTC. Translating gives CASSQERGSYEQYF.

J is TRBJ2-7 and V is TRBV6-1, with 9 positions matching TRBD1. V lost 3 bases and J lost 7; bases outside the gene matches: 13. CDR3 length: 16 residues. Germline loops: CDR1 MNHNS, CDR2 SASEGT. CDR3 loop: CASSDPDRTGVVEQYF. CDR3 nucleotides: TGTGCCAGCAGTGACCCTGATAGGACAGGGGTTGTGGAGCAGTACTTC.

This rearrangement joins TRBV6-1 to TRBJ2-7, with TRBD1 matching over 8 bases. CDR3 length equals 15 residues. V gave up 7 bases and J gave up 2 bases; unmatched junction bases: 10. Germline V gene lookup returns CDR1 MNHNS and CDR2 SASEGT. The CDR3 sequence is CASTNGQGGTYEQYF. DNA for the CDR3: TGTGCCAGCACAAACGGACAGGGAGGAACCTACGAGCAGTACTTC.

This clone was observed once. The CDR3 DNA is TGTGCCTGGAGTATAGGACAGGGGGCGGTCACTGAAGCTTTCTTT. Residues: CAWSIGQGAVTEAFF. The chain uses TRBV30 and TRBJ1-1; 11 bases align to TRBD1. The CDR3 is made up of 15 amino acids. In germline, CDR1 is GTSNPN, CDR2 SVGIG (reference sequence). Germline trimming cut 2 bases from V and 4 bases from J; bases unmatched to any gene: 6.

The table lists this clone with a count of one. The chain recombines TRBV9 with TRBJ1-5, with D unresolved. V dropped 0 bases and J dropped 0 bases, with 7 bases sitting between them. Germline loops: CDR1 SGDLS, CDR2 YYNGEE. This CDR3 has 15 amino acids. The CDR3 loop is CASSVDGYSNQPQHF. The CDR3 nucleotides read TGTGCCAGCAGCGTAGACGGGTATAGCAATCAGCCCCAGCATTTT.